Shown below are 32 T cell receptor beta chains from a single sample sequenced in a study of OX40 agonist ivuxolimab in advanced cancers. The receptor library was made with the immunoSEQ multiplex PCR assay. Sourced from immuneACCESS, this table was stored by TCRdb with only in-frame sequences that have V and J called. A share of the clones is absent; for the studies checked, an unresolved V gene accounts for under half, and the remainder has no known explanation. This sample has around 40,000 clones in its table, and 86% of those were observed once. 0.38% of the sample comes from the top ten. The sequencing here drew on CD4+ or CD8+ T cells sorted from blood, taken in a trial of the OX40 agonist ivuxolimab. These receptors came from an adult with an advanced solid tumor such as melanoma, head and neck, liver or kidney cancer.

The chain joins TRBV4-1 to TRBJ1-1; D remains ambiguous. The V end was cut by 4 bases, the J end by 7 bases, with 22 bases between. This CDR3 has 16 residues. The V gene's germline CDR1 is MGHRA and CDR2 YSYEKL. CDR3 coding DNA: TGCGCCAGCAGCCCCGGAAGGTACCGAAGCTACCATGAAGCTTTCTTT. As protein: CASSPGRYRSYHEAFF.

The chain combines TRBV6-6 with TRBJ1-5; no clear D gene. The CDR3 consists of 13 residues. The V end was cut by 2 bases, the J end by 5 bases, with 7 bases between. From germline, CDR1 is MNHNY and CDR2 SVGAGI (reference sequence). CDR3 amino acids: CASSYNLDQPQHF. For the CDR3, the DNA is TGTGCCAGCAGTTACAACCTCGATCAGCCCCAGCATTTT.

The genes are TRBV5-4 and TRBJ1-4; D gene uncertain. V lost 2 bases and J lost 8, with 16 bases in between. The germline gives CDR1 SGHNT, CDR2 YYREEE (reference sequence). This CDR3 is 15 amino acids long. DNA for the CDR3: TGTGCCAGCAGCTTCGGCCGATCCCAAGAGGAAAAACTGTTTTTT. As protein: CASSFGRSQEEKLFF.

V usage is TRBV5-1 and J usage is TRBJ2-3; TRBD1 matches at 8 bases. V shed 0 bases and J 4 bases; nucleotides not matched to a gene: 7. Germline CDR1 SGHRS, CDR2 YFSETQ. The CDR3 runs 16 residues. The CDR3 coding sequence is TGCGCCAGCAGCTTGGGGGCAGGGGGCTCTCCAGATACGCAGTATTTT. Its translation is CASSLGAGGSPDTQYF.

The gene calls are TRBV6-6 and TRBJ1-4; 8 nucleotides agree with TRBD1. The CDR3 has 14 amino acids. The germline gives CDR1 MNHNY, CDR2 SVGAGI (reference sequence). The junction had 5 bases not matched to a gene; V was cut back by 5 bases and J by 6 bases. In DNA form, the CDR3 reads TGTGCCAGCAGTACCACGACAGGGGATGAAAAACTGTTTTTT. It translates to CASSTTTGDEKLFF.

The rearrangement joins TRBV6-5 to TRBJ1-6; D might be TRBD1 (6 bases). Looked up from germline, CDR1 is MNHEY and CDR2 is SVGAGI. This CDR3 region has 14 residues. V was pared by 2 bases and J by 7 bases, with 9 bases between. CDR3: CASSYGGLNSPLHF. CDR3 DNA: TGTGCCAGCAGTTACGGGGGGCTCAATTCACCCCTCCACTTT.

This clone came up a few times. The chain uses TRBV7-8 and TRBJ1-5, with D perhaps TRBD1 (5 bases). The germline CDR1 and CDR2 sequences are SGHVS and FQNEAQ. There are 14 residues in the CDR3. Trimming cost V 5 bases and J 6 bases, with 14 bases left between them. This CDR3 reads CASSPMGGAQPQHF. CDR3 nucleotides: TGTGCCAGCAGCCCAATGGGGGGAGCTCAGCCCCAGCATTTT.

This clone came up once. This chain joins TRBV19 and TRBJ2-3; D possibly matches TRBD1 or TRBD2 (5 bases each). The CDR3 has 15 amino acids. V lost 4 bases and J 3 bases, leaving 14 bases between the germline ends. Germline CDR1 and CDR2: LNHDA and SQIVND (reference sequence). The DNA for the CDR3 is TGTGCCAGTAGTAGCCCCCGAGGGGAAACAGATACGCAGTATTTT. Residues: CASSSPRGETDTQYF.

The chain joins TRBV4-1 to TRBJ1-3; the D is unclear. Per germline, CDR1 MGHRA and CDR2 YSYEKL. Trimming removed 2 bases from V and 4 bases from J, with 9 bases in between. The CDR3 sequence is 14 residues long. The CDR3 loop reads CASSQLRSGNTIYF. The CDR3 DNA follows: TGCGCCAGCAGCCAACTTCGATCCGGAAACACCATATATTTT.

This clone was seen only once. CDR3 region: CASKGTGSYTEAFF. In DNA, the CDR3 is TGTGCCAGCAAGGGGACAGGTAGTTACACTGAAGCTTTCTTT. The chain couples TRBV6-5 to TRBJ1-1, with TRBD1 matching 8 bases. This CDR3 has 14 amino acids. V trimming: 7 bases; J trimming: 3 bases; junction bases outside the gene matches: 7. From germline, CDR1 is MNHEY and CDR2 SVGAGI.

Notes on this clone: At one end, the junction sequence differs from germline, possibly due to a read error. The chain carries TRBV15 and TRBJ2-7; D is possibly TRBD1 (7 bases). The CDR3 runs to 16 residues. Germline lookup yields CDR1 LNHNV and CDR2 YYDKDF (reference sequence). The CDR3 bases are TGTGCCACCAGCAGAGATCAGTCAGGGGGGACCTACAAGCAGTACTTC. This gives the protein CATSRDQSGGTYKQYF.

This clone was seen a single time. The genes are TRBV4-1 and TRBJ2-3; D is uncertain. Trimming removed 6 bases at V and 1 base at J, with 20 bases between. The germline gives CDR1 MGHRA, CDR2 YSYEKL. CDR3 length: 17 residues. This chain's CDR3 is CASRTLYIKQRTDTQYF. The CDR3 nucleotides are TGCGCCAGCAGGACTCTATACATTAAACAACGCACAGATACGCAGTATTTT.

This chain connects TRBV7-9 to TRBJ1-6, with unresolved D. The CDR3 covers 13 residues. V was trimmed by 5 bases and J by 8 bases, leaving 10 bases between them. The germline gives CDR1 SEHNR, CDR2 FQNEAQ (reference sequence). In DNA form, the CDR3 reads TGTGCCAGCAGCCTCAATTTGGATTCACCCCTCCACTTT. It codes for CASSLNLDSPLHF.

The chain couples TRBV19 to TRBJ2-7, with TRBD2 matching 9 bases. CDR1 and CDR2 (germline): LNHDA, SQIVND (reference sequence). The trim removed 4 bases at V and 0 bases at J, leaving 7 bases unmatched. The CDR3 length is 16 residues. CDR3 DNA sequence: TGTGCCAGTAGTAGGGCCGCTAGCGGGACCTCCTACGAGCAGTACTTC. Translation gives CASSRAASGTSYEQYF.

This chain uses TRBV28 with TRBJ1-2; D unresolved. The germline V and J ends were trimmed by 11 bases and 4 bases, with 17 bases remaining between them. Germline V gene sequence: CDR1 MDHEN, CDR2 SYDVKM. This CDR3 is built from 13 residues. The CDR3 DNA is TGTGCCGCCTATGGCCGATGGATCTATGGCTACACCTTC. It yields the protein CAAYGRWIYGYTF.

The rearrangement uses TRBV27 and TRBJ2-3; TRBD1 agrees at 7 bases. Germline assignment: CDR1 MNHEY and CDR2 SMNVEV (reference sequence). The CDR3 has 14 residues. Germline trimming cut 6 bases from V and 4 bases from J; bases unmatched to any gene: 7. The CDR3, as DNA: TGTGCCAGCAGGCCACAGGGGATGGCAGATACGCAGTATTTT. It codes for CASRPQGMADTQYF.

The count of this clone is one. The rearrangement joins TRBV4-3 to TRBJ1-6; TRBD1 matches 10 bases. CDR1 is LGHNA and CDR2 is YSLEER in the germline V gene. This CDR3 is built from 16 residues. The ends lost 0 bases at V and 11 bases at J; junction bases unmatched: 7. The CDR3 DNA sequence: TGCGCCAGCAGCCAAGATGTCATGGGACAGGGGCCACCCCTCCACTTT. Protein: CASSQDVMGQGPPLHF.

This clone was picked up one time. V usage is TRBV7-3 and J usage is TRBJ2-7; the D gene is possibly TRBD1 (5 bases). Looked up from germline, CDR1 is SGHTA and CDR2 is FQGTGA. This CDR3 comprises 13 residues. The germline V and J ends were trimmed by 4 bases and 1 base, with 8 bases remaining between them. In nucleotides, the CDR3 is TGTGCCAGCAGCTCGCACAGGTCCTACGAGCAGTACTTC. Its protein is CASSSHRSYEQYF. The full variable domain, completed using reference TRBV7-3 and TRBJ2-7, is GAGVSQTPSNKVTEKGKYVELRCDPISGHTALYWYRQSLGQGPEFLIYFQGTGAADDSGLPNDRFFAVRPEGSVSTLKIQRTERGDSAVYLCASSSHRSYEQYFGPGTRLTVT.

This sequence joins TRBV13 and TRBJ2-6, with 10 bases matching TRBD2. Germline assignment: CDR1 PRHDT and CDR2 FYEKMQ (reference sequence). With V trimmed by 4 bases and J by 0 bases, 9 bases remained unmatched. The CDR3 totals 19 residues. CDR3 residues: CASSSPRTSGPSGANVLTF. CDR3 coding DNA: TGTGCCAGCAGCTCCCCACGGACTAGCGGACCCTCTGGGGCCAACGTCCTGACTTTC.

This chain joins TRBV5-6 and TRBJ1-2, with 9 bases fitting TRBD1. The J segment lost 0 bases and the V segment lost 4 bases, leaving 16 bases of the junction unmatched. The germline V gene encodes CDR1 SGHDT and CDR2 YYEEEE. This CDR3 has 19 residues. The CDR3 sequence is CASSGLTRDRDAANYGYTF. Written as DNA, the CDR3 is TGTGCCAGCAGCGGTTTAACTCGGGACAGGGATGCAGCTAACTATGGCTACACCTTC.

The chain joins TRBV5-1 to TRBJ2-3, with D perhaps TRBD2 (7 bases). V was shortened by 4 bases and J by 10 bases, with 22 bases between the two germline ends. CDR1 SGHRS and CDR2 YFSETQ come from the germline V gene. This CDR3 spans 15 amino acids. CDR3 bases: TGCGCCAGCAGCCCCCGGGAGGATGGGGCAGGGGCGCAGTATTTT. Its translation is CASSPREDGAGAQYF.

CDR3 in amino acids: CASSHGDRGNEKLFF. CDR3 DNA sequence: TGCGCCAGCAGCCATGGGGACAGGGGGAATGAAAAACTGTTTTTT. This chain connects TRBV4-3 to TRBJ1-4; 11 nucleotides line up with TRBD1. The CDR3 is made up of 15 amino acids. Germline CDR1 LGHNA, CDR2 YSLEER. J was trimmed by 5 bases and V by 3 bases; bases with no gene match: 2.

This clone appeared once. V gene TRBV19 combines with J gene TRBJ2-5; a weak D match, TRBD2 (6 bases). This CDR3 region has 15 residues. Deletions cut 3 bases from V and 5 bases from J, with 16 bases between. Per the germline V gene, CDR1 is LNHDA and CDR2 is SQIVND (reference sequence). For the CDR3, the DNA is TGTGCCAGTAGTATCGGCGGGACTCGGTGGGAGACCCAGTACTTC. It is translated as CASSIGGTRWETQYF.

The chain carries TRBV4-2 and TRBJ2-3, with TRBD2 matching over 8 bases. The CDR3 spans 16 residues. Germline assignment: CDR1 LGHNA and CDR2 YNFKEQ. The J segment lost 2 bases and the V segment lost 2 bases, leaving 6 bases of the junction unmatched. CDR3 coding DNA: TGTGCCAGCAGCCAATTAGCGGGAAAGTCCACAGATACGCAGTATTTT. Residues: CASSQLAGKSTDTQYF.

The chain has TRBV14 and TRBJ2-5, with 7 bases fitting TRBD1. The CDR3 runs 17 residues. Germline loops: CDR1 SGHDN, CDR2 FVKESK. The V segment lost 1 base and the J segment 1 base; nucleotides outside the gene matches: 9. The CDR3 sequence is CASSQGRHRGVQETQYF. CDR3 nucleotide sequence: TGTGCCAGCAGCCAAGGTAGACACAGGGGTGTCCAAGAGACCCAGTACTTC.

J is TRBJ1-4 and V is TRBV2, with TRBD1 matching 8 bases. The trim removed 6 bases at V and 5 bases at J, leaving 8 bases unmatched. Germline CDR1 reads SNHLY; CDR2 reads FYNNEI. The CDR3 spans 15 residues. The CDR3 DNA sequence: TGTGCCAGCAGGGCCCGAAGGGACAGGAATGAAAAACTGTTTTTT. Translating gives CASRARRDRNEKLFF.

This clone turned up a few times. The gene calls are TRBV6-5 and TRBJ1-6, with a possible D match to TRBD1 (6 bases). The germline CDR1 and CDR2 sequences are MNHEY and SVGAGI. CDR3 size: 16 residues. V was shortened by 2 bases and J by 1 base, with 9 bases between the two germline ends. CDR3 loop: CASSYGGLSYNSPLHF. CDR3 in DNA: TGTGCCAGCAGTTACGGGGGGCTTTCCTATAATTCACCCCTCCACTTT.

This chain links TRBV27 with TRBJ1-2, with D perhaps TRBD1 (6 bases). V was pared by 6 bases and J by 4 bases, with 12 bases between. The germline gives CDR1 MNHEY, CDR2 SMNVEV (reference sequence). The CDR3 covers 13 residues. The CDR3 nucleotides read TGTGCCAGCAGAATGACAGGTTTCTATGGCTACACCTTC. It specifies CASRMTGFYGYTF.

This clone was counted a single time. The chain links TRBV19 to TRBJ1-5; TRBD1 matches 7 bases. The V segment lost 6 bases and the J segment 5 bases; nucleotides outside the gene matches: 4. Germline V lookup: CDR1 LNHDA, CDR2 SQIVND (reference sequence). The CDR3 contains 13 residues. The CDR3 region has the DNA TGTGCCAGTAGCGATCAGGGGGATCAGCCCCAGCATTTT. As protein: CASSDQGDQPQHF.

The genes are TRBV5-1 and TRBJ1-3, with unresolved D. This CDR3 is 18 amino acids long. Germline V gene sequence: CDR1 SGHRS, CDR2 YFSETQ. Deletions cut 1 base from V and 0 bases from J, with 17 bases between. CDR3 sequence (DNA): TGCGCCAGCAGCTTGAACCGCCAAGGGTCCAGCTCTGGAAACACCATATATTTT. Encoded protein: CASSLNRQGSSSGNTIYF.

V gene TRBV9 combines with J gene TRBJ2-5; D ambiguous. The CDR3 is 13 residues long. Trimming shortened V by 0 bases and J by 7 bases, and 10 bases separated the two germline ends. Germline CDR1 SGDLS, CDR2 YYNGEE. The DNA for the CDR3 is TGTGCCAGCAGCGTAGCTAGGGAAGGGACCCAGTACTTC. Protein product: CASSVAREGTQYF.

The chain carries TRBV19 and TRBJ2-1, with 8 bases aligning to TRBD2. Germline V gene data show CDR1 as LNHDA and CDR2 as SQIVND (reference sequence). CDR3 length: 18 residues. V shed 0 bases, J shed 5 bases, and the junction held 12 bases outside the gene matches. CDR3 in DNA: TGTGCCAGTAGTATAGATCGTGGTTGGCGGGGGGCCAACAATGAGCAGTTCTTC. This translates into CASSIDRGWRGANNEQFF.